The 18 T cell receptor beta chains below come from one sample, sequenced in a study of cytotoxic CD8 clonotypes in ibrutinib-treated CLL. Repertoires were generated with immunoSEQ multiplex PCR, while TCRdb's copy carries only in-frame clones and drops some. Of about 85,000 clones listed, roughly 80% are singletons. Sequencing used PBMCs, obtained after 12 months of ibrutinib treatment. Every receptor here comes from a human donor with chronic lymphocytic leukemia.

For the CDR3, the DNA is TGTGCCAGCAGCTTAGGGACCGCCTCCTACAATGAGCAGTTCTTC. Translating gives CASSLGTASYNEQFF. The gene calls are TRBV7-9 and TRBJ2-1, with unresolved D. The CDR3 consists of 15 residues. CDR1 is SEHNR and CDR2 is FQNEAQ in the germline V gene (reference sequence). Trimming left V 1 base short and J 0 bases short, with 7 bases between.

J is TRBJ2-7 and V is TRBV10-3; the D call may be TRBD1 or TRBD2 (6 bases each). Germline V CDR1 and CDR2: ENHRY, SYGVKD. V dropped 3 bases and J dropped 5 bases, with 14 bases sitting between them. The CDR3 runs 14 residues. CDR3 residues: CAISDPAEGDEQYF. The CDR3 nucleotides read TGTGCCATCAGTGATCCAGCGGAGGGGGACGAGCAGTACTTC.

The rearrangement uses TRBV5-1 and TRBJ1-1, with a possible D match to TRBD1 (5 bases). With 9 bases removed from V and 3 bases from J, the gap between germline ends came to 18 bases. The CDR3 length is 14 residues. CDR1 SGHRS and CDR2 YFSETQ come from the germline V gene. The DNA of the CDR3 is TGCGCCAACCCGACAGCCCCGAAGGACACTGAAGCTTTCTTT. It specifies CANPTAPKDTEAFF.

V gene TRBV9 combines with J gene TRBJ2-7; tentatively, D is TRBD1 (5 bases). From germline, CDR1 is SGDLS and CDR2 YYNGEE. The germline V and J ends were trimmed by 4 bases and 2 bases, with 13 bases remaining between them. The CDR3 loop spans 14 amino acids. The DNA of the CDR3 is TGTGCCAGCAGCCTCGGACAACCGCCCTACGAGCAGTACTTC. Translation: CASSLGQPPYEQYF.

As DNA, the CDR3 is TGTGCCAGCAGCTTAAGTGCCTTTGAAAGCTTGTATGGCTACACCTTC. It translates to CASSLSAFESLYGYTF. J is TRBJ1-2 and V is TRBV7-2; D not resolved. V lost 2 bases and J lost 5, with 18 bases in between. The CDR3 runs 16 residues. Looked up from germline, CDR1 is SGHTA and CDR2 is FQGNSA.

V gene TRBV20-1 combines with J gene TRBJ1-2, with D possibly matching TRBD1 (6 bases). The V gene's germline CDR1 is DFQATT and CDR2 SNEGSKA (reference sequence). The V and J ends lost 6 bases and 4 bases respectively, with 9 bases between them. This CDR3 is 11 amino acids long. CDR3 protein: CSAPTGYGYTF. Written as DNA, the CDR3 is TGCAGTGCCCCGACAGGCTATGGCTACACCTTC.

The chain joins TRBV27 to TRBJ2-5; TRBD1 matches 9 bases. The trim removed 5 bases at V and 7 bases at J, leaving 8 bases unmatched. Germline V gives CDR1 MNHEY, CDR2 SMNVEV (reference sequence). The CDR3 runs to 14 residues. As DNA, the CDR3 is TGTGCCAGCAGTCCCGGGACAGGGTGGGGGACCCAGTACTTC. It codes for CASSPGTGWGTQYF.

This clone showed up just once. This chain links TRBV18 with TRBJ2-5; D is undetermined. V lost 2 bases to trimming and J lost 4 bases, with 8 bases between them. The CDR3 runs to 13 residues. Germline CDR1 is KGHSH and CDR2 is LQKENI. Written as DNA, the CDR3 is TGTGCCAGCTCACCAGGCCAGAGAGAGACCCAGTACTTC. Translated: CASSPGQRETQYF.

The rearrangement links TRBV29-1 to TRBJ1-1; TRBD1 agrees at 7 bases. Germline CDR1 SQVTM, CDR2 ANQGSEA. CDR3 length equals 13 residues. The trim removed 7 bases at V and 0 bases at J, leaving 5 bases unmatched. The CDR3 nucleotides are TGCAGCGGAGCCGGGACAGTGAACACTGAAGCTTTCTTT. Translated: CSGAGTVNTEAFF. The variable domain in full, with the rest retrieved from reference TRBV29-1 and TRBJ1-1, is SAVISQKPSRDICQRGTSLTIQCQVDSQVTMMFWYRQQPGQSLTLIATANQGSEATYESGFVIDKFPISRPNLTFSTLTVSNMSPEDSSIYLCSGAGTVNTEAFFGQGTRLTVV.

This clone showed up just once. The chain is built from TRBV18 and TRBJ1-1; D is unresolved. With 0 bases removed from V and 4 bases from J, the gap between germline ends came to 9 bases. This CDR3 has 14 residues. From germline, CDR1 is KGHSH and CDR2 LQKENI. The CDR3 spells CASSPPSTSTEAFF. The CDR3 nucleotides read TGTGCCAGCTCACCACCGTCCACTAGCACTGAAGCTTTCTTT.

The chain links TRBV5-4 to TRBJ1-4; 10 bases are a match to TRBD1. The CDR3 consists of 14 residues. V shed 4 bases and J 6 bases; nucleotides not matched to a gene: 3. Germline lookup yields CDR1 SGHNT and CDR2 YYREEE (reference sequence). CDR3 nucleotides: TGTGCCAGCAGCCCCGGGACAGGGGATGAAAAACTGTTTTTT. Protein sequence: CASSPGTGDEKLFF.

The chain couples TRBV7-3 to TRBJ2-1, with 10 bases identical to TRBD2. The CDR3 consists of 15 residues. With V trimmed by 5 bases and J by 4 bases, 5 bases remained unmatched. The germline V gene has CDR1 SGHTA and CDR2 FQGTGA. CDR3 in DNA: TGTGCCAGCAGCGAGCTAGCGGGAGCGTACAATGAGCAGTTCTTC. Translating gives CASSELAGAYNEQFF. The whole variable domain, remainder taken from reference TRBV7-3 and TRBJ2-1, is GAGVSQTPSNKVTEKGKYVELRCDPISGHTALYWYRQSLGQGPEFLIYFQGTGAADDSGLPNDRFFAVRPEGSVSTLKIQRTERGDSAVYLCASSELAGAYNEQFFGPGTRLTVL.

The rearrangement links TRBV2 to TRBJ2-3; 8 positions agree with TRBD2. V trimming: 5 bases; J trimming: 2 bases; junction bases outside the gene matches: 9. Per the germline V gene, CDR1 is SNHLY and CDR2 is FYNNEI. CDR3 length: 16 amino acids. CDR3 DNA: TGTGCCAGCAGTCGACCCGCGCGGGGGGCCACAGATACGCAGTATTTT. Residues: CASSRPARGATDTQYF.

The chain couples TRBV7-8 to TRBJ1-4; D gene uncertain. The V end lost 1 base, the J end lost 6 bases, and 6 bases lay between the germline ends. The CDR3 is made up of 13 amino acids. The germline V gene has CDR1 SGHVS and CDR2 FQNEAQ. CDR3 sequence: CASSLGTDEKLFF. DNA for the CDR3: TGTGCCAGCAGCTTAGGGACCGATGAAAAACTGTTTTTT.

The chain is built from TRBV18 and TRBJ1-1; 7 bases are shared with TRBD1. Germline V gene lookup returns CDR1 KGHSH and CDR2 LQKENI. Germline trimming cut 4 bases from V and 1 base from J; bases unmatched to any gene: 9. The CDR3 runs to 16 residues. Here the CDR3 DNA reads TGTGCCAGCTCACGGGGGGGGACAGCCAGGAACACTGAAGCTTTCTTT. It encodes CASSRGGTARNTEAFF. The entire variable domain, with the rest obtained from reference TRBV18 and TRBJ1-1, is as follows: NAGVMQNPRHLVRRRGQEARLRCSPMKGHSHVYWYRQLPEEGLKFMVYLQKENIIDESGMPKERFSAEFPKEGPSILRIQQVVRGDSAAYFCASSRGGTARNTEAFFGQGTRLTVV.

The V gene is TRBV4-2, the J gene TRBJ2-6, with D uncertain. Germline V gene lookup returns CDR1 LGHNA and CDR2 YNFKEQ. This CDR3 region has 15 residues. Trimming took 5 bases from V and 1 from J, leaving 9 bases between them. The CDR3 here is CASSSRVSGANVLTF. The CDR3 coding sequence is TGTGCCAGCAGCAGCAGAGTATCTGGGGCCAACGTCCTGACTTTC.

The CDR3 coding sequence is TGTGCCAGCAGTGGTCGGGGCACCGGGGAGCTGTTTTTT. This gives the protein CASSGRGTGELFF. The gene calls are TRBV2 and TRBJ2-2; TRBD2 might be the D (5 bases). The CDR3 is 13 residues long. Germline CDR1 and CDR2: SNHLY and FYNNEI. The V end was cut by 4 bases, the J end by 4 bases, with 7 bases between.

As for this clone: A read error may account for a junction end that differs from germline. This sequence joins TRBV12-5 and TRBJ1-5; D is undetermined. CDR1 LGHNT and CDR2 FRNRAP come from the germline V gene. This CDR3 comprises 12 residues. DNA of the CDR3: TGTGCTAGTGGCTTGGGCAATCAGCCCCAGCATTTT. As protein: CASGLGNQPQHF.